One and the same sample provided the 13 T cell receptor beta chains below, sequenced in a study of cytomegalovirus exposure and HLA in healthy donors. Use of 60 Vbeta and 13 Jbeta primers characterized the PCR. Generated by immunoSEQ multiplex PCR, the TCRdb table keeps only in-frame clones and is missing some. The table lists 200,000 to 250,000 clones, 60% to 80% of them singletons, with just under 3% in the top ten. The sample consisted of PBMCs. These receptors all stem from a woman aged 30 to 39 in good health and CMV-seronegative.

The CDR3: CASSETSGLNNEQFF. CDR3 sequence (DNA): TGTGCCAGTAGCGAGACTAGCGGGCTCAACAATGAGCAGTTCTTC. V usage is TRBV19 and J usage is TRBJ2-1; 10 positions match TRBD2. The germline CDR1 and CDR2 sequences are LNHDA and SQIVND (reference sequence). This CDR3 is 15 amino acids long. V was clipped by 6 bases and J by 5 bases; unmatched bases: 7.

CDR3 nucleotides: TGTGCCAGCCCAGGACTAGCGGGAACAGATACGCAGTATTTT. This sequence encodes CASPGLAGTDTQYF. This chain joins TRBV2 and TRBJ2-3, with 12 bases that match TRBD2. The germline V gene encodes CDR1 SNHLY and CDR2 FYNNEI. This CDR3 region has 14 residues. Trimming removed 8 bases from V and 3 bases from J; junction bases left unmatched: 3.

V gene TRBV7-9 combines with J gene TRBJ2-5; unclear D gene. In germline, CDR1 is SEHNR, CDR2 FQNEAQ (reference sequence). V was cut by 1 base and J by 1 base, with 7 bases left in between. This CDR3 has 14 residues. CDR3 region: CASSLGGSQETQYF. The CDR3 DNA reads as TGTGCCAGCAGCTTAGGCGGCTCCCAAGAGACCCAGTACTTC.

The CDR3 coding sequence is TGTGCCAGCAGCCCATGGGGGGAACTGCAATCCGGGGCCAACGTCCTGACTTTC. It encodes CASSPWGELQSGANVLTF. This rearrangement joins TRBV11-2 to TRBJ2-6, with D possibly being TRBD2 (6 bases). CDR1 and CDR2 from the germline V gene are SGHAT and FQNNGV. Trimming pared 5 bases from V and 4 bases from J, leaving 21 bases between. The CDR3 extends over 18 amino acids. Drawing the rest from reference TRBV11-2 and TRBJ2-6, the complete variable domain is EAGVAQSPRYKIIEKRQSVAFWCNPISGHATLYWYQQILGQGPKLLIQFQNNGVVDDSQLPKDRFSAERLKGVDSTLKIQPAKLEDSAVYLCASSPWGELQSGANVLTFGAGSRLTVL.

CDR3 region: CASLRTGSYEQYF. The CDR3 nucleotides are TGTGCCAGCCTTCGGACAGGCTCCTACGAGCAGTACTTC. V gene TRBV6-1 combines with J gene TRBJ2-5, with 7 bases matching TRBD1. The closer fit of TRBJ2-7 to the DNA end suggests the J call may be wrong. The CDR3 sequence is 13 residues long. Germline assignment: CDR1 MNHNS and CDR2 SASEGT.

The CDR3 here is CASSPGTPFEQYF. The CDR3 bases are TGTGCCAGTAGTCCTGGGACTCCCTTCGAGCAGTACTTC. The chain carries TRBV19 and TRBJ2-7; possible D gene TRBD2, 6 bases. The V gene lost 5 bases and the J gene lost 6 bases, with 14 bases spanning the gap. Germline V CDR1 and CDR2: LNHDA, SQIVND (reference sequence). The CDR3 extends over 13 amino acids. The variable domain in full, with the rest retrieved from reference TRBV19 and TRBJ2-7, is DGGITQSPKYLFRKEGQNVTLSCEQNLNHDAMYWYRQDPGQGLRLIYYSQIVNDFQKGDIAEGYSVSREKKESFPLTVTSAQKNPTAFYLCASSPGTPFEQYFGPGTRLTVT.

The chain joins TRBV7-9 to TRBJ2-3; 9 nucleotides align to TRBD2. Germline V gives CDR1 SEHNR, CDR2 FQNEAQ (reference sequence). This CDR3 has 15 amino acids. The V segment lost 3 bases and the J segment 5 bases; nucleotides outside the gene matches: 6. The CDR3 DNA follows: TGTGCCAGCAGCTTCTGGCGGGAGGGGGTAGATACGCAGTATTTT. Amino acids: CASSFWREGVDTQYF.

The chain uses TRBV28 and TRBJ2-7; 7 bases match TRBD1. The CDR3 has 14 residues. Germline CDR1 is MDHEN and CDR2 is SYDVKM. With V trimmed by 5 bases and J by 3 bases, 7 bases remained unmatched. Here the CDR3 DNA reads TGTGCCAGCAGTCCACCGGGACAGATCTACGAGCAGTACTTC. Its protein product is CASSPPGQIYEQYF.

The chain combines TRBV5-6 with TRBJ2-7, with a tentative D call TRBD1 (5 bases). CDR3 size: 14 residues. The germline V and J ends were trimmed by 5 bases and 2 bases, with 14 bases remaining between them. Germline CDR1 reads SGHDT; CDR2 reads YYEEEE. The CDR3 sequence: CASRAGIGAYEQYF. The CDR3 DNA sequence: TGTGCCAGCAGAGCTGGCATAGGGGCCTACGAGCAGTACTTC.

The CDR3 DNA reads as TGTGCCAGCAGTGACAGGGTAAAGGGTGGCTACACCTTC. It codes for CASSDRVKGGYTF. The chain employs TRBV2 and TRBJ1-2; D is perhaps TRBD1 (5 bases). The CDR3 loop spans 13 amino acids. Germline-derived CDR1 and CDR2 are SNHLY and FYNNEI. Between the trimmed V and J ends, which lost 3 bases and 7 bases, there was a span of 12 bases.

This chain links TRBV7-8 with TRBJ2-4; 12 nucleotides line up with TRBD1. This CDR3 is 19 amino acids long. The J segment lost 3 bases and the V segment lost 1 base, leaving 10 bases of the junction unmatched. Germline lookup yields CDR1 SGHVS and CDR2 FQNEAQ. The CDR3 protein is CASSLGPGTGGAGKNIQYF. CDR3 coding DNA: TGTGCCAGCAGCTTAGGCCCTGGGACAGGGGGCGCAGGCAAAAACATTCAGTACTTC.

The chain combines TRBV6-7 with TRBJ2-1, with a tentative D call TRBD1 (5 bases). TRBV6-7 is reported as an ORF; its role is uncertain. Trimming removed 4 bases from V and 0 bases from J, with 10 bases in between. This CDR3 has 15 amino acids. CDR3 sequence reads: CASSSRQSSYNEQFF. Here the CDR3 DNA reads TGTGCCAGCAGTTCGAGACAGAGCTCCTACAATGAGCAGTTCTTC.

The chain combines TRBV4-1 with TRBJ1-6, with unresolved D. The germline CDR1 and CDR2 sequences are MGHRA and YSYEKL. The CDR3 sequence is 16 residues long. V gave up 3 bases and J gave up 0 bases, with 9 bases separating them. CDR3 nucleotide sequence: TGCGCCAGCAGCCAGGGAGAAAGCTCCTATAATTCACCCCTCCACTTT. This codes for CASSQGESSYNSPLHF.